Presented here are 3 T cell receptor beta chains from one specimen sequenced in a study of T-cell memory formation after mild COVID-19. TCRdb reprocessed the 5' RACE reads with MiXCR, giving one entry per CDR3 protein. The repertoire includes over 120,000 distinct CDR3 sequences, roughly 6.3% of them detected once, and about 2.1% sits in the top ten. Input material: PBMCs or a T cell subset sorted from them (not recorded which). The receptor set was obtained from an adult woman who had mild COVID-19 (a few samples of this study predate the infection). Cell type and time point are not known.

V gene TRBV7-9 combines with J gene TRBJ2-1; the match to TRBD2 covers 9 bases. The V segment lost 11 bases and the J segment 8 bases; nucleotides outside the gene matches: 13. CDR1 is SEHNR, CDR2 FQNEAQ, per germline (reference sequence). This CDR3 spans 14 amino acids. CDR3 residues: CAARVSGRSHEQFF. In DNA, the CDR3 is TGTGCCGCTCGCGTTAGCGGGAGAAGCCATGAGCAGTTCTTC. The full variable domain, with the rest looked up from reference TRBV7-9 and TRBJ2-1, is DTGVSQNPRHKITKRGQNVTFRCDPISEHNRLYWYRQTLGQGPEFLTYFQNEAQLEKSRLLSDRFSAERPKGSFSTLEIQRTEQGDSAMYLCAARVSGRSHEQFFGPGTRLTVL.

The CDR3 DNA is TGTGCCAGCAGCCGACAGGGATCAAGGCAAGAGCAGTACTTC. Translating it yields CASSRQGSRQEQYF. The V and J genes are TRBV12-3 or TRBV12-4 and TRBJ2-7, with TRBD1 identical over 7 bases. Trimming took 6 bases from V and 7 from J; bases not matched to a gene: 12. CDR3 length: 14 residues.

This clonotype was seen at least ten times. The chain combines TRBV5-1 with TRBJ1-2, with TRBD1 as a possible D gene (5 bases). Trimming stripped 3 bases from V and 0 bases from J, with 12 bases between. Germline V gene lookup returns CDR1 SGHRS and CDR2 YFSETQ. The CDR3 is 15 residues long. The CDR3 DNA reads TGCGCCAGCAGCTCCGGGACGAATACTAACTATGGCTACACCTTC. Its translation: CASSSGTNTNYGYTF. Combining the CDR3 with reference TRBV5-1 and TRBJ1-2 gives the whole variable domain KAGVTQTPRYLIKTRGQQVTLSCSPISGHRSVSWYQQTPGQGLQFLFEYFSETQRNKGNFPGRFSGRQFSNSRSEMNVSTLELGDSALYLCASSSGTNTNYGYTFGSGTRLTVV.